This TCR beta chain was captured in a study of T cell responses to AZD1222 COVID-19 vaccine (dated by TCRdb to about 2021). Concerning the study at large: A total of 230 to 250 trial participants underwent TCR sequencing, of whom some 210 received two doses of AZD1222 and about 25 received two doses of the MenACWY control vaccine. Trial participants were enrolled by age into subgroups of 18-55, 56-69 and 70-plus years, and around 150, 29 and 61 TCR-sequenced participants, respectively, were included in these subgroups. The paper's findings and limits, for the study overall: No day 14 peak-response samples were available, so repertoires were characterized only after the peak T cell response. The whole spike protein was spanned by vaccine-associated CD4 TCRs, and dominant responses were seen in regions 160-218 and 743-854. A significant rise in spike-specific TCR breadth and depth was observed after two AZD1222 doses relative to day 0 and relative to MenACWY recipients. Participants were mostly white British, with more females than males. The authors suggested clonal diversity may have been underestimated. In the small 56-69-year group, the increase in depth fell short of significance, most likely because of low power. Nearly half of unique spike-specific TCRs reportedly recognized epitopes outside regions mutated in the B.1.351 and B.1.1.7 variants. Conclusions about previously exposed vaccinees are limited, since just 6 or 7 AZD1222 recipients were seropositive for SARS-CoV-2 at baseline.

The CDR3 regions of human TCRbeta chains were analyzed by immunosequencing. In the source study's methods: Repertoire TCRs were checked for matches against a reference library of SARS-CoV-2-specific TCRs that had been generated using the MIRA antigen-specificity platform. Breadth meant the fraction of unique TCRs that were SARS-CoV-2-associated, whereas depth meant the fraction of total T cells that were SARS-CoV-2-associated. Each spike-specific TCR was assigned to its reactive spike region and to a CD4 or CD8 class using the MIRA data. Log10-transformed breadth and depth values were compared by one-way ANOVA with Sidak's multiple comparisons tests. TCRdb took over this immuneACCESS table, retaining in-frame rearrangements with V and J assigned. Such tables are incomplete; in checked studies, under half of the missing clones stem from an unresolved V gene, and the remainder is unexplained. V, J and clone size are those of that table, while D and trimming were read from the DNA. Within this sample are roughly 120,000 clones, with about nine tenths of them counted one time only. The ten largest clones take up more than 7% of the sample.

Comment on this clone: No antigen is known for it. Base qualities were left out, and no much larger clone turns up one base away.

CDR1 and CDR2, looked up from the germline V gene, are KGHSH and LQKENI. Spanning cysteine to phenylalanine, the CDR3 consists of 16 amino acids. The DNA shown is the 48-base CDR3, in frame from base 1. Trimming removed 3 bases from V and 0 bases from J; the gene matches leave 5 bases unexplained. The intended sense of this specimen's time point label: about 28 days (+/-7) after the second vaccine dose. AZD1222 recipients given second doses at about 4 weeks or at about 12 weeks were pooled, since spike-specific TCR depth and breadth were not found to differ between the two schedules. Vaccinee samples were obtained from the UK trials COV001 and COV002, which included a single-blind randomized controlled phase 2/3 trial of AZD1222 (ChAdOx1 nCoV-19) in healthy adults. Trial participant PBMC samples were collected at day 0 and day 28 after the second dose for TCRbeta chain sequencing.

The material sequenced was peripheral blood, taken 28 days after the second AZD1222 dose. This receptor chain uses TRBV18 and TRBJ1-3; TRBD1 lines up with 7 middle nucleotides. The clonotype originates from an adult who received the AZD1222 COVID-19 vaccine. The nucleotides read TGTGCCAGCTCACCTGAACAGGGGAACTCTGGAAACACCATATATTTT. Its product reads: CASSPEQGNSGNTIYF.